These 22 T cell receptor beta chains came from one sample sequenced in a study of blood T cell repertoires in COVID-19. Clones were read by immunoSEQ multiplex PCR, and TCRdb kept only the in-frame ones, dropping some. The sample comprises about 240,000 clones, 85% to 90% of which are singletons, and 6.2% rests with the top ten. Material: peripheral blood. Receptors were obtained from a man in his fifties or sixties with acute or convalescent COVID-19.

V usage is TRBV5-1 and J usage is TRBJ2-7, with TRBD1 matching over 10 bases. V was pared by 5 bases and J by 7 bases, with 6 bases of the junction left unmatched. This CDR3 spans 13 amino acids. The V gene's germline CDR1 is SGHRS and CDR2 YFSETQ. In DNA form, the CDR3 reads TGCGCCAGCAGGTGGACAGGGGGAAATGAGCAGTACTTC. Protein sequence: CASRWTGGNEQYF. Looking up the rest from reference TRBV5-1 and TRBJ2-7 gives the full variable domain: KAGVTQTPRYLIKTRGQQVTLSCSPISGHRSVSWYQQTPGQGLQFLFEYFSETQRNKGNFPGRFSGRQFSNSRSEMNVSTLELGDSALYLCASRWTGGNEQYFGPGTRLTVT.

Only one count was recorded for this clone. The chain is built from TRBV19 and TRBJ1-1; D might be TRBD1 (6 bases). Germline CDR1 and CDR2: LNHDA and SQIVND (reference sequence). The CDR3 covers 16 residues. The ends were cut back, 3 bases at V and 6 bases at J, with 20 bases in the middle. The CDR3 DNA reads TGTGCCAGTAGTATCCCCGGGGGGCGCTGGGGTCCTGAAGCTTTCTTT. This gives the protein CASSIPGGRWGPEAFF.

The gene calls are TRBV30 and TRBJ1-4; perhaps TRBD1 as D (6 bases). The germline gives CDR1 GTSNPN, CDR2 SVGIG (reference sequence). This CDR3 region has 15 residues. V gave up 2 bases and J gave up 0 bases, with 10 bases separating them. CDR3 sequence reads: CAWSLDRSTNEKLFF. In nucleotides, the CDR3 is TGTGCCTGGAGTTTGGACAGATCAACTAATGAAAAACTGTTTTTT.

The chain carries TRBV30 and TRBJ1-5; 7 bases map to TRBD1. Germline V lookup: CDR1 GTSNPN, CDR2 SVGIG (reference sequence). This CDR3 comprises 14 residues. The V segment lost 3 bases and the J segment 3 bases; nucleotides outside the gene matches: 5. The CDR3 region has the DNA TGTGCCTGGAGGAAGACAGGGACCAATCAGCCCCAGCATTTT. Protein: CAWRKTGTNQPQHF.

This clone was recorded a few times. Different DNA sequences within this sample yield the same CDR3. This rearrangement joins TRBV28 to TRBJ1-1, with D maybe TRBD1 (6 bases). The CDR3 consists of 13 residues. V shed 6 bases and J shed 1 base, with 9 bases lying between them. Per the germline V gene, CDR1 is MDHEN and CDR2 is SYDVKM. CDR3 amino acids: CASREQGNTEAFF. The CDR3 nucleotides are TGTGCCAGCAGAGAACAGGGGAACACTGAAGCTTTCTTT.

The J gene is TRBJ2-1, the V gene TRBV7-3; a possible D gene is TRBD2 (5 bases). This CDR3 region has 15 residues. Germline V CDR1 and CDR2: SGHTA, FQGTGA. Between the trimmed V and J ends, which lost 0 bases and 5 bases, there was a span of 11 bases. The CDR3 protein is CASSLTKGADNEQFF. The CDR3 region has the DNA TGTGCCAGCAGCTTAACGAAGGGAGCTGACAATGAGCAGTTCTTC.

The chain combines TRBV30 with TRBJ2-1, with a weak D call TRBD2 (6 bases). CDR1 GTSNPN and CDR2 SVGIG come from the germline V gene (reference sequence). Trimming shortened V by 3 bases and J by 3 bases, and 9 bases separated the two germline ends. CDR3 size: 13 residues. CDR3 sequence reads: CAWSGGVYNEQFF. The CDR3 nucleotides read TGTGCCTGGAGCGGGGGAGTCTACAATGAGCAGTTCTTC.

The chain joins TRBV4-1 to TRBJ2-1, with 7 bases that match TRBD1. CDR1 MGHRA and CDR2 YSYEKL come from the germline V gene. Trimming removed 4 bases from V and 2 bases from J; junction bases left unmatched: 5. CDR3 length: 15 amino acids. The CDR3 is CASSPGQSTYNEQFF. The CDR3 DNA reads TGCGCCAGCAGCCCGGGACAGAGTACCTACAATGAGCAGTTCTTC.

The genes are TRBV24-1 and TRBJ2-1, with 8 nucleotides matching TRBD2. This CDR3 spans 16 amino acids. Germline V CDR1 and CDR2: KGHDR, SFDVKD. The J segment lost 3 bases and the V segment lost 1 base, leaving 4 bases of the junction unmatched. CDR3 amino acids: CATSDFTGGHYNEQFF. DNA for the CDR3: TGTGCCACCAGTGATTTCACGGGAGGGCACTACAATGAGCAGTTCTTC.

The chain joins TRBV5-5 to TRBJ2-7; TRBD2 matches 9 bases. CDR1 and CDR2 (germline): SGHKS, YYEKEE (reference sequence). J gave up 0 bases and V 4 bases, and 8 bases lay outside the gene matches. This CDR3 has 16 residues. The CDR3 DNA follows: TGTGCCAGCAGCCTCGCTAGCGGGGTTACCTCCTACGAGCAGTACTTC. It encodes CASSLASGVTSYEQYF.

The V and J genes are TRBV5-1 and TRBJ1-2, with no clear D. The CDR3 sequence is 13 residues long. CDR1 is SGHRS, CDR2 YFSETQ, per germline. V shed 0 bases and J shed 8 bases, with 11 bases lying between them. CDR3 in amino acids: CASSLDQVGGYTF. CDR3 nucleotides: TGCGCCAGCAGCTTGGATCAGGTTGGGGGCTACACCTTC.

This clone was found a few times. CDR3 sequence (DNA): TGTGCCAGCAGCCAAGATCATAGCGGCTGGGCGGGGAACATTCAGTACTTC. Translated, it gives CASSQDHSGWAGNIQYF. V gene TRBV4-2 combines with J gene TRBJ2-4, with D possibly matching TRBD2 (6 bases). Between the trimmed V and J ends, which lost 0 bases and 7 bases, there was a span of 19 bases. Germline V gene data show CDR1 as LGHNA and CDR2 as YNFKEQ. The length of the CDR3 is 17 residues.

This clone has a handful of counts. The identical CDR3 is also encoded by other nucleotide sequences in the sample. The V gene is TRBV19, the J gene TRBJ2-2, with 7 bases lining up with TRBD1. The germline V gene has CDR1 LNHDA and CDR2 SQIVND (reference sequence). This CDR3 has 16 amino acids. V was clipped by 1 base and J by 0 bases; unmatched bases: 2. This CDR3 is CASSIGGTANTGELFF. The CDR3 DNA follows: TGTGCCAGTAGTATAGGAGGGACAGCGAACACCGGGGAGCTGTTTTTT.

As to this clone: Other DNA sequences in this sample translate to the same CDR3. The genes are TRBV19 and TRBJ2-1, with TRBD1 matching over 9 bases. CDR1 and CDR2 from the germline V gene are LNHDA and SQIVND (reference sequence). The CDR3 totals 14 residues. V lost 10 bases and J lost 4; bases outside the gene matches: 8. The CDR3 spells CATSTGGPYNEQFF. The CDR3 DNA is TGTGCCACCTCGACAGGGGGACCTTACAATGAGCAGTTCTTC.

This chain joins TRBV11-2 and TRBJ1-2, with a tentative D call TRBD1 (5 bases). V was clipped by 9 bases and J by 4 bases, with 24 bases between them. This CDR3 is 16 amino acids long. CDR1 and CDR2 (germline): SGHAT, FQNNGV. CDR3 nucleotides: TGTGCCAGTCAACGGCTTGACAGCCTTAAGGTCTATGGCTACACCTTC. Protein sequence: CASQRLDSLKVYGYTF.

The CDR3 is CASRARRERVTGELFF. CDR3 nucleotide sequence: TGTGCCAGCAGGGCAAGGCGGGAGAGGGTCACCGGGGAGCTGTTTTTT. V and J are TRBV3-1 (or the pseudogene TRBV3-2) and TRBJ2-2, with 7 bases fitting TRBD2. This CDR3 region has 16 residues. V was pared by 6 bases and J by 4 bases, with 11 bases of the junction left unmatched. The germline CDR1 and CDR2 sequences are LGHDT and YNNKEL (reference sequence).

The chain's CDR3 is CASSYSRSSYNEQFF. CDR3 nucleotides: TGTGCCAGCAGTTACTCCCGGAGCTCCTACAATGAGCAGTTCTTC. The V gene is TRBV6-5, the J gene TRBJ2-1; no definite D call. CDR3 size: 15 residues. The germline V and J ends were trimmed by 0 bases and 0 bases, with 6 bases remaining between them. Germline assignment: CDR1 MNHEY and CDR2 SVGAGI.

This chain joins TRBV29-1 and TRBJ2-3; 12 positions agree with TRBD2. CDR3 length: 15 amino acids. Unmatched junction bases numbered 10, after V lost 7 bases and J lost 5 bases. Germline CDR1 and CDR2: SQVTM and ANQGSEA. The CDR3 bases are TGCAGCGCAACCCGGCTAGCGGGAGGGGAAGATACGCAGTATTTT. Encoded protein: CSATRLAGGEDTQYF.

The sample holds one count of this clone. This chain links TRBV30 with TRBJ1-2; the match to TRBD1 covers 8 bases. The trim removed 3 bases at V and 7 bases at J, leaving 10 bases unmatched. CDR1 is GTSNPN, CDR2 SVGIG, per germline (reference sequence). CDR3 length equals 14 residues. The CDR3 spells CAWRGGTGPGGYTF. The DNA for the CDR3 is TGTGCCTGGAGAGGGGGGACAGGACCGGGTGGCTACACCTTC.

CDR3 protein: CASSIGTLGDNEKLFF. DNA for the CDR3: TGTGCCAGTAGTATCGGGACACTCGGGGATAATGAAAAACTGTTTTTT. The chain uses TRBV19 and TRBJ1-4; D perhaps matches TRBD1 (6 bases). Germline V CDR1 and CDR2: LNHDA, SQIVND (reference sequence). The CDR3 has 16 amino acids. V was cut by 3 bases and J by 4 bases, with 15 bases left in between. The variable domain in full, with the rest retrieved from reference TRBV19 and TRBJ1-4, is DGGITQSPKYLFRKEGQNVTLSCEQNLNHDAMYWYRQDPGQGLRLIYYSQIVNDFQKGDIAEGYSVSREKKESFPLTVTSAQKNPTAFYLCASSIGTLGDNEKLFFGSGTQLSVL.

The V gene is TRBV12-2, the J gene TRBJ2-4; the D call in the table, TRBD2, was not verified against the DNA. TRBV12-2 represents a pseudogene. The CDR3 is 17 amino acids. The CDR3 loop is CASRLVCSGRARNIQYF. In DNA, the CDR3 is TGTGCAAGTCGCTTAGTCTGCAGCGGGAGGGCCCGGAACATTCAGTACTTC.

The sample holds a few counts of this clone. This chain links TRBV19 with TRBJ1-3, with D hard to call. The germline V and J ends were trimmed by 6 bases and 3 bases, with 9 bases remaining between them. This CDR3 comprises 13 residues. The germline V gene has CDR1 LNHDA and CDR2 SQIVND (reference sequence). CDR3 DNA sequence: TGTGCCAGTAGAACCCCAGATGGAAACACCATATATTTT. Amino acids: CASRTPDGNTIYF.